Below are 22 T cell receptor beta chains sequenced from a single sample in a study of CD8+ T cells in alopecia areata. The sequencing template was cDNA reverse transcribed from extracted RNA. TCRdb keeps only in-frame clones here, not all; method: immunoSEQ multiplex PCR. The sample has around 100,000 clones, about 59% seen once. Treatment: oral pan-JAK inhibitor, 5-10 mg twice daily. This specimen consisted of CD8+ T cells sorted from blood, obtained at week 24, from a patient treated with tofacitinib. These receptors all stem from a human donor with alopecia areata.

This clone showed up just a few times. V gene TRBV10-3 combines with J gene TRBJ2-7; 8 positions agree with TRBD1. Germline values: CDR1 ENHRY, CDR2 SYGVKD. V trimming: 8 bases; J trimming: 5 bases; junction bases outside the gene matches: 5. This CDR3 contains 12 residues. The DNA of the CDR3 is TGTGCCATCGGGACAGGCGGGAACGAGCAGTACTTC. Amino acids: CAIGTGGNEQYF.

The chain links TRBV29-1 to TRBJ2-2, with D unclear. V was pared by 3 bases and J by 2 bases, with 7 bases between. The CDR3 runs 13 residues. Germline V gene data show CDR1 as SQVTM and CDR2 as ANQGSEA. The CDR3 loop is CSVDLPNTGELFF. The CDR3, as DNA: TGCAGCGTTGACCTACCTAACACCGGGGAGCTGTTTTTT.

This clone appeared a few times. V gene TRBV4-3 combines with J gene TRBJ1-1, with a possible D match to TRBD1 (6 bases). This CDR3 contains 16 residues. Germline CDR1 and CDR2: LGHNA and YSLEER. The ends were cut back, 0 bases at V and 2 bases at J, with 13 bases in the middle. Written as DNA, the CDR3 is TGCGCCAGCAGCCAAGATGCGGGGACATACAACACTGAAGCTTTCTTT. It codes for CASSQDAGTYNTEAFF.

The chain combines TRBV11-2 with TRBJ2-7; no clear D gene. Germline-derived CDR1 and CDR2 are SGHAT and FQNNGV. Between the trimmed V and J ends, which lost 1 base and 6 bases, there was a span of 10 bases. This CDR3 comprises 13 residues. The CDR3 here is CASSLGLAAEQYF. The CDR3 bases are TGTGCCAGCAGCTTAGGTTTAGCTGCCGAGCAGTACTTC.

V usage is TRBV27 and J usage is TRBJ1-2; 10 nucleotides match TRBD1. With 9 bases clipped from V and 8 bases from J, the junction kept 15 bases outside the gene matches. The CDR3 length is 15 residues. Germline CDR1 reads MNHEY; CDR2 reads SMNVEV (reference sequence). CDR3 bases: TGTGCCAGTACCCGGGACAGGGGTGTTGGCGGAGGCTACACCTTC. Translated: CASTRDRGVGGGYTF.

The V call is TRBV11-2, the J call TRBJ1-6, with D unresolved. Trimming took 3 bases from V and 4 from J, leaving 13 bases between them. This CDR3 has 16 residues. CDR1 and CDR2 (germline): SGHAT, FQNNGV. The CDR3 spells CASSFTQRRYNSPLHF. DNA of the CDR3: TGTGCCAGCAGCTTTACCCAACGCCGTTATAATTCACCCCTCCACTTT.

V and J are TRBV7-9 and TRBJ2-5; no firm D call. The length of the CDR3 is 14 residues. Germline V CDR1 and CDR2: SEHNR, FQNEAQ (reference sequence). With 2 bases removed from V and 5 bases from J, the gap between germline ends came to 12 bases. CDR3 loop: CASSLSSYGETQYF. CDR3 sequence (DNA): TGTGCCAGCAGCTTAAGCTCCTACGGGGAGACCCAGTACTTC. Variable domain in full (rest from reference TRBV7-9 and TRBJ2-5): DTGVSQNPRHKITKRGQNVTFRCDPISEHNRLYWYRQTLGQGPEFLTYFQNEAQLEKSRLLSDRFSAERPKGSFSTLEIQRTEQGDSAMYLCASSLSSYGETQYFGPGTRLLVL.

The chain recombines TRBV30 with TRBJ2-1; perhaps TRBD2 as D (5 bases). Germline CDR1 reads GTSNPN; CDR2 reads SVGIG (reference sequence). The CDR3 consists of 14 residues. Trimming left V 4 bases short and J 3 bases short, with 13 bases between. This CDR3 is CAWTSGIVYNEQFF. CDR3 nucleotides: TGTGCCTGGACCTCCGGGATTGTCTACAATGAGCAGTTCTTC.

The chain employs TRBV7-2 and TRBJ1-2; D is unclear. CDR3 size: 13 residues. In germline, CDR1 is SGHTA, CDR2 FQGNSA. Trimming removed 5 bases from V and 5 bases from J, with 12 bases in between. CDR3 coding DNA: TGTGCCAGCAGCCTTGGCGAAGGGTATGGCTACACCTTC. Its protein is CASSLGEGYGYTF.

The rearrangement joins TRBV29-1 to TRBJ1-3, with D maybe TRBD1 (5 bases). The V and J ends lost 4 bases and 0 bases respectively, with 13 bases between them. CDR1 and CDR2 (germline): SQVTM, ANQGSEA. The CDR3 runs to 15 residues. CDR3 in DNA: TGCAGCGTTGCGGGGGACCTTAGCTCTGGAAACACCATATATTTT. It yields the protein CSVAGDLSSGNTIYF.

The V gene is TRBV10-2, the J gene TRBJ1-5; possible D gene TRBD1, 5 bases. The length of the CDR3 is 13 residues. CDR1 and CDR2 from the germline V gene are WSHSY and SAAADI. The V end lost 3 bases, the J end lost 7 bases, and 10 bases lay between the germline ends. In DNA, the CDR3 is TGCGCCAGCAGTGATGACAGTTTGCAGCCCCAGCATTTT. Amino acids: CASSDDSLQPQHF.

This chain joins TRBV9 and TRBJ1-2; TRBD1 aligns across 7 bases. The V gene's germline CDR1 is SGDLS and CDR2 YYNGEE. J gave up 1 base and V 3 bases, and 6 bases lay outside the gene matches. The CDR3 runs to 15 residues. As DNA, the CDR3 is TGTGCCAGCAGCGGAGGGGGCTGGGGTAACTATGGCTACACCTTC. This gives the protein CASSGGGWGNYGYTF.

This clone was picked up one time. The chain couples TRBV4-1 to TRBJ2-7; D remains ambiguous. Trimming pared 4 bases from V and 1 base from J, leaving 8 bases between. The germline gives CDR1 MGHRA, CDR2 YSYEKL. The CDR3 runs 13 residues. The CDR3 loop reads CASSLRVSYEQYF. The CDR3 DNA sequence: TGCGCCAGCAGCCTCCGCGTGTCCTACGAGCAGTACTTC.

The table lists this clone with a few counts. V is TRBV29-1 and J is TRBJ2-4, with D possibly called TRBD1 or TRBD2 (5 bases each). The V and J ends lost 6 bases and 0 bases respectively, with 18 bases between them. Germline-derived CDR1 and CDR2 are SQVTM and ANQGSEA. CDR3 length: 16 residues. In DNA form, the CDR3 reads TGCAGCGTAATTGGGGGTCCAGGATTAGCCAAAAACATTCAGTACTTC. Its protein product is CSVIGGPGLAKNIQYF.

This chain connects TRBV5-1 to TRBJ2-7; D gene ambiguous. CDR3 length: 14 amino acids. Trimming shortened V by 4 bases and J by 1 base, and 12 bases separated the two germline ends. Germline values: CDR1 SGHRS, CDR2 YFSETQ. The DNA for the CDR3 is TGCGCCAGCAGCCCCGCCTTGGATTCCTACGAGCAGTACTTC. Its protein is CASSPALDSYEQYF.

This CDR3 is CASSEGASGGYEQYF. For the CDR3, the DNA is TGTGCCAGCAGTGAAGGTGCGAGCGGGGGCTACGAGCAGTACTTC. The rearrangement joins TRBV6-1 to TRBJ2-7; the match to TRBD2 covers 8 bases. In germline, CDR1 is MNHNS, CDR2 SASEGT. V was clipped by 1 base and J by 3 bases; unmatched bases: 5. The CDR3 is made up of 15 amino acids.

This clone was counted a single time. The chain employs TRBV27 and TRBJ2-7, with a weak D call TRBD1 (5 bases). From germline, CDR1 is MNHEY and CDR2 SMNVEV (reference sequence). CDR3 length: 12 residues. V was trimmed by 9 bases and J by 6 bases, leaving 15 bases between them. CDR3 sequence (DNA): TGTGCCAGTACAAGTCAGGGTTCCGAGCAGTACTTC. This codes for CASTSQGSEQYF.

The chain joins TRBV1 to TRBJ1-5; the table assigns TRBD1, which was not confirmed against the DNA. TRBV1 has pseudogene status. There are 17 residues in the CDR3. CDR3 DNA: TGCACCAGCAGCCAAGAAACGACAGGACAGCTCAATCAGCCCCAGCATTTT. This translates into CTSSQETTGQLNQPQHF.

The chain combines TRBV11-2 with TRBJ1-2; D gene unclear. The CDR3 contains 15 residues. The V end was cut by 1 base, the J end by 5 bases, with 14 bases between. The germline V gene has CDR1 SGHAT and CDR2 FQNNGV. In DNA, the CDR3 is TGTGCCAGCAGCTTAGTCCCCTTCCAGAATTATGGCTACACCTTC. It encodes CASSLVPFQNYGYTF.

V gene TRBV27 combines with J gene TRBJ2-1; D remains ambiguous. The CDR3 is 11 amino acids. Germline V gene sequence: CDR1 MNHEY, CDR2 SMNVEV (reference sequence). V lost 8 bases to trimming and J lost 8 bases, with 10 bases between them. This chain's CDR3 is CASGFNDEQFF. The CDR3 nucleotides read TGTGCCAGCGGCTTTAATGATGAGCAGTTCTTC.

This clone was recorded a few times. The genes are TRBV27 and TRBJ2-1; unclear D gene. Per the germline V gene, CDR1 is MNHEY and CDR2 is SMNVEV (reference sequence). The CDR3 has 12 amino acids. V lost 2 bases and J 8 bases, leaving 7 bases between the germline ends. The CDR3 nucleotides are TGTGCCAGCAGTTTAGAAGGGCATGAGCAGTTCTTC. Residues: CASSLEGHEQFF.

V gene TRBV7-9 combines with J gene TRBJ2-1; D possibly corresponds to TRBD2 (5 bases). With 4 bases removed from V and 4 bases from J, the gap between germline ends came to 8 bases. The length of the CDR3 is 13 residues. Germline CDR1 reads SEHNR; CDR2 reads FQNEAQ (reference sequence). CDR3 DNA sequence: TGTGCCAGCAGCTCCGGGAATTACAATGAGCAGTTCTTC. This translates into CASSSGNYNEQFF.